A selection of T cell receptor beta chains follows, all from one sample in a study of shared clonotypes between healthy human individuals. Generated by immunoSEQ multiplex PCR, the TCRdb table keeps only in-frame clones and is missing some. The table includes millions of clones, approximately 94% detected once. Input material: naive CD4+ T cells sorted from blood. All receptors come from a man younger than 35 in good health. The CDR3 runs from the conserved cysteine through the conserved F or W. D genes are given only for firm matches. The size field is filled for only some rows; it gives once, few, many or a size class.

size,D,V,J,CDR3,DNA
-,TRBD1,TRBV10-3,TRBJ2-7,CAISHGTDYEQYF,TGTGCCATCAGCCACGGGACAGACTACGAGCAGTACTTC
-,TRBD1,TRBV2,TRBJ1-6,CASSEGQTYNSPLHF,TGTGCCAGCAGTGAGGGACAGACCTATAATTCACCCCTCCACTTT
once,-,TRBV18,TRBJ1-2,CASSPGNPNYGYTF,TGTGCCAGCTCACCGGGGAACCCAAACTATGGCTACACCTTC
-,-,TRBV9,TRBJ2-2,CASSFLGTDTGELFF,TGTGCCAGCAGCTTCCTAGGGACCGACACCGGGGAGCTGTTTTTT
-,-,TRBV18,TRBJ1-6,CASSPPNRSENSPLHF,TGTGCCAGCTCACCACCAAACAGGTCCGAAAATTCACCCCTCCACTTT
-,-,TRBV27,TRBJ2-3,CASRASGTDTQYF,TGTGCCAGCAGAGCGAGCGGCACAGATACGCAGTATTTT
few,-,TRBV2,TRBJ1-2,CASSDNFYGYTF,TGTGCCAGCAGTGACAACTTCTATGGCTACACCTTC
-,TRBD1,TRBV12-5,TRBJ1-3,CASGLNPDRGPGKSSGNTIYF,TGTGCTAGTGGTTTAAATCCGGACAGGGGGCCAGGGAAGAGCTCTGGAAACACCATATATTTT
once,TRBD1,TRBV29-1,TRBJ1-3,CSVIPGGGGNTIYF,TGCAGCGTTATACCAGGGGGCGGCGGAAACACCATATATTTT
-,-,TRBV11-2,TRBJ2-1,CASSSLRGNEQFF,TGTGCCAGCAGCTCCTTAAGGGGAAATGAGCAGTTCTTC
-,-,TRBV6-6,TRBJ1-6,CASSWTYNSPLHF,TGTGCCAGCAGTTGGACCTATAATTCACCCCTCCACTTT
-,TRBD2,TRBV4-1,TRBJ2-1,CASSASGSSYNEQFF,TGCGCCAGCAGCGCTAGCGGGAGCTCCTACAATGAGCAGTTCTTC
-,TRBD2,TRBV6-1,TRBJ2-2,CASSERAPSGALSLFF,TGTGCCAGCAGTGAAAGAGCGCCTAGCGGGGCCCTCTCGCTGTTTTTT
-,TRBD1,TRBV6-5,TRBJ2-3,CASRRGTGFTDTQYF,TGTGCCAGCAGACGTGGGACAGGCTTCACAGATACGCAGTATTTT
once,-,TRBV7-2,TRBJ2-7,CASSLSGAGEQYF,TGTGCCAGCAGCTTAAGTGGCGCGGGCGAGCAGTACTTC
-,-,TRBV5-1,TRBJ2-3,CASSLDGGGEADTQYF,TGCGCCAGCAGCTTGGACGGGGGAGGAGAAGCAGATACGCAGTATTTT
-,TRBD2,TRBV6-1,TRBJ2-3,CASSDPRGGRGDTQYF,TGTGCCAGCAGTGATCCTCGGGGGGGCCGTGGAGATACGCAGTATTTT
-,-,TRBV4-3,TRBJ1-1,CASSPSGSVKAFF,TGCGCCAGCAGCCCCTCTGGGTCAGTGAAAGCTTTCTTT
-,-,TRBV5-1,TRBJ1-4,CASSLGPNEKLFF,TGCGCCAGCAGCTTGGGCCCTAATGAAAAACTGTTTTTT
-,TRBD2,TRBV4-3,TRBJ2-2,CASSHGLAGGVTGELFF,TGCGCCAGCAGCCACGGACTAGCGGGAGGAGTAACCGGGGAGCTGTTTTTT
-,TRBD1,TRBV2,TRBJ2-3,CASSLGQGIDTQYF,TGTGCCAGCAGTTTGGGACAGGGTATAGATACGCAGTATTTT
-,-,TRBV5-4,TRBJ2-3,CASSSWRNTDTQYF,TGTGCCAGCAGCTCATGGAGGAACACAGATACGCAGTATTTT
-,TRBD1,TRBV19,TRBJ1-2,CASSIPTGGGSYGYTF,TGTGCCAGTAGTATCCCCACAGGGGGCGGCAGCTATGGCTACACCTTC
-,-,TRBV7-9,TRBJ2-6,CASSKHGTHLSGANVLTF,TGTGCCAGCAGCAAGCATGGGACCCACCTTTCTGGGGCCAACGTCCTGACTTTC
-,-,TRBV5-1,TRBJ1-5,CASSLEGHGSNQPQHF,TGCGCCAGCAGCTTGGAGGGCCACGGAAGCAATCAGCCCCAGCATTTT
-,TRBD2,TRBV18,TRBJ2-1,CASSPSTTGGIGNEQFF,TGTGCCAGCTCACCATCAACCACGGGAGGGATTGGGAATGAGCAGTTCTTC
once,-,TRBV7-2,TRBJ2-1,CASSLETRSYNEQFF,TGTGCCAGCAGCTTAGAAACCCGCTCCTACAATGAGCAGTTCTTC